Presented here are 8 T cell receptor beta chains from one specimen sequenced in a study of T cell repertoires in cytomegalovirus infection. Their recognized antigens are unknown. A single record per CDR3 protein comes from TCRdb applying MiXCR to the reads. Of just over 450,000 distinct CDR3 sequences listed, roughly 42% are singletons. The specimen was cultured PBMCs, collected from culture after CMV antigen stimulation. The receptors shown here come from a human donor in good health (CMV status not recorded). Some clones in this sample may be carry-over from other donors' samples.

The chain uses TRBV25-1 and TRBJ2-1; D is undetermined. There are 14 residues in the CDR3. Germline V gives CDR1 MGHDK, CDR2 SYGVNS. Deletions cut 3 bases from V and 6 bases from J, with 12 bases between. For the CDR3, the DNA is TGTGCCAGCAGTGATCGAGGCGCCGGCAATGAGCAGTTCTTC. Amino acid sequence: CASSDRGAGNEQFF.

The rearrangement links TRBV10-1 to TRBJ2-3; the match to TRBD1 covers 10 bases. Germline lookup yields CDR1 WNHNN and CDR2 SYGVQD (reference sequence). CDR3 length: 15 residues. With 9 bases clipped from V and 1 base from J, the junction kept 7 bases outside the gene matches. The CDR3 loop is CASKAGTGGTDTQYF. The CDR3 DNA is TGCGCCAGTAAGGCCGGGACAGGGGGCACAGATACGCAGTATTTT.

The chain uses TRBV11-2 and TRBJ2-7; a weak D match, TRBD2 (5 bases). The V gene lost 4 bases and the J gene lost 2 bases, with 15 bases spanning the gap. This CDR3 has 15 residues. Germline CDR1 is SGHAT and CDR2 is FQNNGV. CDR3 nucleotides: TGTGCCAGCAGCTCCTACCGGGATAAAACCTACGAGCAGTACTTC. As protein: CASSSYRDKTYEQYF.

The rearrangement links TRBV29-1 to TRBJ2-7, with 12 bases lining up with TRBD2. CDR1 SQVTM and CDR2 ANQGSEA come from the germline V gene. J gave up 7 bases and V 5 bases, and 9 bases lay outside the gene matches. This CDR3 region has 14 residues. For the CDR3, the DNA is TGCAGCGTTTCTTCGACTAGCGGGGGAATAGAGCAGTACTTC. Its protein is CSVSSTSGGIEQYF.

This chain connects TRBV6-2 or TRBV6-3 to TRBJ2-5; D could derive from TRBD1 or TRBD2 (5 bases each). The germline V gene encodes CDR1 MNHEY and CDR2 SVGEGT. This CDR3 contains 15 residues. Trimming cost V 0 bases and J 2 bases, with 10 bases left between them. Here the CDR3 DNA reads TGTGCCAGCAGTTACTCGATGGGGGATCAAGAGACCCAGTACTTC. Encoded protein: CASSYSMGDQETQYF.

V and J are TRBV15 and TRBJ2-1, with 8 bases identical to TRBD2. V shed 3 bases and J 7 bases; nucleotides not matched to a gene: 11. This CDR3 has 16 residues. The germline V gene has CDR1 LNHNV and CDR2 YYDKDF (reference sequence). CDR3 nucleotide sequence: TGTGCCACCAGCAGGTCACGGGAGGGCCATCGGAATGAGCAGTTCTTC. Its protein is CATSRSREGHRNEQFF.

In this sample, this clonotype turned up a few times. This chain links TRBV5-1 with TRBJ1-3; TRBD1 is a possible D gene (5 bases). Trimming removed 4 bases from V and 4 bases from J, with 15 bases in between. This CDR3 comprises 15 residues. Germline V lookup: CDR1 SGHRS, CDR2 YFSETQ. The CDR3 sequence is CASSGGPNAGNTIYF. The CDR3 DNA follows: TGCGCCAGCAGCGGGGGACCGAACGCCGGAAACACCATATATTTT.

The chain's CDR3 is CASSLTTQSEAFF. The CDR3 bases are TGTGCCAGCAGCTTAACAACCCAGTCTGAAGCTTTCTTT. This chain uses TRBV11-2 with TRBJ1-1, with no clear D. The V end was cut by 2 bases, the J end by 6 bases, with 10 bases between. The CDR3 extends over 13 amino acids. The germline V gene has CDR1 SGHAT and CDR2 FQNNGV.